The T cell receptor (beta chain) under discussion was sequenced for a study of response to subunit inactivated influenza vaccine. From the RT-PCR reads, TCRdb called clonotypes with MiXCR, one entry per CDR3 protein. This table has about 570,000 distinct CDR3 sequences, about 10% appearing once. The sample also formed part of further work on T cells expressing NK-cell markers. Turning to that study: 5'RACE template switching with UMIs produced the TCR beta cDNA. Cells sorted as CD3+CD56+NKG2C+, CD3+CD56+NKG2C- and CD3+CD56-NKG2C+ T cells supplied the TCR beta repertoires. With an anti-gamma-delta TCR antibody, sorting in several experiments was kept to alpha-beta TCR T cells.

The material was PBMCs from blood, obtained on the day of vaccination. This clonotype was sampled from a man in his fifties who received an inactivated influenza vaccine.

This CDR3 is CASSYQRQTQETQYF. CDR3 DNA sequence: TGTGCCAGCAGTTACCAGCGACAGACCCAAGAGACCCAGTACTTC. The V gene is TRBV7-9, the J gene TRBJ2-5; D perhaps matches TRBD1 (5 bases). This CDR3 is 15 amino acids long. V was shortened by 6 bases and J by 1 base, with 15 bases between the two germline ends. Germline values: CDR1 SEHNR, CDR2 FQNEAQ (reference sequence).